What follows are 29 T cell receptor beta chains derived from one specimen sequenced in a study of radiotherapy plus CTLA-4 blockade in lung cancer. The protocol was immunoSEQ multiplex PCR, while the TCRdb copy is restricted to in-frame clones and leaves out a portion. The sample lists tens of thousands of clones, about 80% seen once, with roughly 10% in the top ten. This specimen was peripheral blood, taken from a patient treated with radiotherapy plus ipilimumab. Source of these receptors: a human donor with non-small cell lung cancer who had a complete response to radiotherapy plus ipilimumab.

CDR3 DNA: TGTGCCAGCAGCCTGTTTACAGGGGTCGGATCGGGAGGCTACACCTTC. Translation: CASSLFTGVGSGGYTF. The rearrangement joins TRBV5-8 to TRBJ1-2; 7 bases map to TRBD1. The ends lost 4 bases at V and 8 bases at J; junction bases unmatched: 17. CDR1 SGHTS and CDR2 YDEGEE come from the germline V gene. The CDR3 contains 16 residues. Filled out from reference TRBV5-8 and TRBJ1-2, the complete variable domain reads EAGVTQSPTHLIKTRGQQATLRCSPISGHTSVYWYQQALGLGLQFLLWYDEGEERNRGNFPPRFSGRQFPNYSSELNVNALELEDSALYLCASSLFTGVGSGGYTFGSGTRLTVV.

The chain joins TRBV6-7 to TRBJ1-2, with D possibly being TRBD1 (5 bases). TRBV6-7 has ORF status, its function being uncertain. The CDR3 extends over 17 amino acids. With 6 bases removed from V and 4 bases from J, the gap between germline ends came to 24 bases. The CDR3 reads CASRYTPRAGGFYGYTF. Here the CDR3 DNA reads TGTGCCAGCAGGTATACTCCCAGGGCTGGGGGATTCTATGGCTACACCTTC.

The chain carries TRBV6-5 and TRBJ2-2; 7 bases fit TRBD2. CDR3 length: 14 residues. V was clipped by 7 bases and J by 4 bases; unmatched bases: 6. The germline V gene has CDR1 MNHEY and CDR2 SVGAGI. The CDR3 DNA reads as TGTGCCAGCAAATTCCGGGGGGTCACCGGGGAGCTGTTTTTT. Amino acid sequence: CASKFRGVTGELFF.

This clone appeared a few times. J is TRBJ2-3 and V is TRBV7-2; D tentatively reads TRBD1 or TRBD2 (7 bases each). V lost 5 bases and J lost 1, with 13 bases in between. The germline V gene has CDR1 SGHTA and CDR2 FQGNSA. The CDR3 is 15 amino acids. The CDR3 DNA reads TGTGCCAGCAGCCTGGGGAGGGGGCGCACAGATACGCAGTATTTT. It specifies CASSLGRGRTDTQYF.

This CDR3 reads CASSLDTAYTEAFF. The CDR3, as DNA: TGTGCCAGCAGCTTAGATACAGCGTATACTGAAGCTTTCTTT. The chain joins TRBV11-2 to TRBJ1-1; D gene uncertain. This CDR3 has 14 residues. The germline V gene encodes CDR1 SGHAT and CDR2 FQNNGV. Between the trimmed V and J ends, which lost 0 bases and 5 bases, there was a span of 10 bases.

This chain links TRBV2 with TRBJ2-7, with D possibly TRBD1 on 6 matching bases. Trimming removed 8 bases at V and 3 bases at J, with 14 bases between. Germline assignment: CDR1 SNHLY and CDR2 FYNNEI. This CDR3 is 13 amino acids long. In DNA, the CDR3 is TGTGCCAGCTCGGACAGTGGCTACTACGAGCAGTACTTC. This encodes CASSDSGYYEQYF. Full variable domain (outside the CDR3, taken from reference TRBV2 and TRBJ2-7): EPEVTQTPSHQVTQMGQEVILRCVPISNHLYFYWYRQILGQKVEFLVSFYNNEISEKSEIFDDQFSVERPDGSNFTLKIRSTKLEDSAMYFCASSDSGYYEQYFGPGTRLTVT.

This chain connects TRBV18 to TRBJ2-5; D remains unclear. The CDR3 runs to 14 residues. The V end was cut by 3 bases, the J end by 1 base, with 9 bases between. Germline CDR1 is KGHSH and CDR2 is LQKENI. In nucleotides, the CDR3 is TGTGCCAGCTCACCGACAAGAACCCAAGAGACCCAGTACTTC. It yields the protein CASSPTRTQETQYF.

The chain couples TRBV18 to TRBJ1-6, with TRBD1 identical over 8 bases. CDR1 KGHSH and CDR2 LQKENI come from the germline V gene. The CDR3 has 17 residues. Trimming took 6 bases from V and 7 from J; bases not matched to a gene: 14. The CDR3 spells CASSPNIGQGGNSPLHF. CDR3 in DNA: TGTGCCAGCTCTCCAAATATTGGACAGGGAGGCAATTCACCCCTCCACTTT.

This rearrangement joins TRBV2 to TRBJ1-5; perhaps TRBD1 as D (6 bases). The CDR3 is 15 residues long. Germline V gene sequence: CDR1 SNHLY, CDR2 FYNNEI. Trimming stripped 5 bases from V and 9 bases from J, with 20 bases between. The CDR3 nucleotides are TGTGCCAGCAGTACTCCGGCAGGGGCGGCTCGGCCCCAGCATTTT. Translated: CASSTPAGAARPQHF.

CDR3 sequence reads: CASSLAPQGGNTIYF. The CDR3 DNA sequence: TGCGCCAGCAGCTTGGCCCCTCAGGGTGGAAACACCATATATTTT. J is TRBJ1-3 and V is TRBV5-1, with D maybe TRBD1 (5 bases). CDR1 and CDR2 (germline): SGHRS, YFSETQ. The V and J ends lost 0 bases and 3 bases respectively, with 10 bases between them. This CDR3 has 15 residues.

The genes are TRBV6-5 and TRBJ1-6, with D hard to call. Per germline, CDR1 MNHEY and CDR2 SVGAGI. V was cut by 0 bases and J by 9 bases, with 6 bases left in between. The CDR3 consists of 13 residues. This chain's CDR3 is CASSYSDTSPLHF. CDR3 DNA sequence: TGTGCCAGCAGTTACTCCGATACTTCACCCCTCCACTTT.

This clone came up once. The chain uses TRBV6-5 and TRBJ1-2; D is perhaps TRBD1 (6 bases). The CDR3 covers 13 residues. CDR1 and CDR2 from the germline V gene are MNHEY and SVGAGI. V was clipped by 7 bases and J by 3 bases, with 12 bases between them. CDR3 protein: CASIEGVDYGYTF. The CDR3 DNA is TGTGCCAGCATAGAGGGGGTGGACTATGGCTACACCTTC.

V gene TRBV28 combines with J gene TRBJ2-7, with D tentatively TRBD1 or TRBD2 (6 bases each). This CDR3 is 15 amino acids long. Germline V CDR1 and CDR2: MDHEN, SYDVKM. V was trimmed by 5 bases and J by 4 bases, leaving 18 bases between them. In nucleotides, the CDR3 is TGTGCCAGCAGTGGCTCGGGAACAGGGACTTACGAGCAGTACTTC. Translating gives CASSGSGTGTYEQYF.

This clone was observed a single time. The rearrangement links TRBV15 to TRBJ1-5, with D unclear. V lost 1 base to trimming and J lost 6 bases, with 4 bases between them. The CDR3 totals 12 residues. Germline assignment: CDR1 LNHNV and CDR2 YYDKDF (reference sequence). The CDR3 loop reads CATSRGSQPQHF. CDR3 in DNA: TGTGCCACCAGCAGAGGGAGTCAGCCCCAGCATTTT.

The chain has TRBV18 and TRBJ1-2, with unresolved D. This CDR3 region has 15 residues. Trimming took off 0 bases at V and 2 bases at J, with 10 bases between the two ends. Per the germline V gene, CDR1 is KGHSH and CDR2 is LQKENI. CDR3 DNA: TGTGCCAGCTCACCACCCCCGGGCCGCAACTATGGCTACACCTTC. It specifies CASSPPPGRNYGYTF.

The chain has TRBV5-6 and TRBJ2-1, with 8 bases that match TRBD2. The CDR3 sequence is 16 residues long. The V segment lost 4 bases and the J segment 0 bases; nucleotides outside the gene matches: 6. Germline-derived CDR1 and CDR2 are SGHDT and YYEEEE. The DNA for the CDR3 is TGTGCCAGCAGCCCCGGGAGGGGTGGCTCCTACAATGAGCAGTTCTTC. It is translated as CASSPGRGGSYNEQFF.

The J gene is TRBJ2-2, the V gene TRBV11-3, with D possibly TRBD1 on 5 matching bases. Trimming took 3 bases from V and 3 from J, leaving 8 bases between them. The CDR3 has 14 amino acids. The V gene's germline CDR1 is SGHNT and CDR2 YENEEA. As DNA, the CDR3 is TGTGCCAGCAGCTTTGACAGATACACCGGGGAGCTGTTTTTT. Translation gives CASSFDRYTGELFF.

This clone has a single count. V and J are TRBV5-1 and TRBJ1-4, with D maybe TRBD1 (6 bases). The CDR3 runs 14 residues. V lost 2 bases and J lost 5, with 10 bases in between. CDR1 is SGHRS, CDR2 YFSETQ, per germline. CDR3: CASSFEGGNEKLFF. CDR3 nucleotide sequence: TGCGCCAGCAGCTTTGAGGGGGGGAATGAAAAACTGTTTTTT.

CDR3 sequence reads: CASRLGQGIDGYTF. CDR3 bases: TGTGCCAGCAGGCTGGGACAGGGAATTGATGGCTACACCTTC. The chain combines TRBV2 with TRBJ1-2; 9 nucleotides match TRBD1. The J segment lost 6 bases and the V segment lost 6 bases, leaving 8 bases of the junction unmatched. The germline CDR1 and CDR2 sequences are SNHLY and FYNNEI. The CDR3 spans 14 residues. Filled out from reference TRBV2 and TRBJ1-2, the complete variable domain reads EPEVTQTPSHQVTQMGQEVILRCVPISNHLYFYWYRQILGQKVEFLVSFYNNEISEKSEIFDDQFSVERPDGSNFTLKIRSTKLEDSAMYFCASRLGQGIDGYTFGSGTRLTVV.

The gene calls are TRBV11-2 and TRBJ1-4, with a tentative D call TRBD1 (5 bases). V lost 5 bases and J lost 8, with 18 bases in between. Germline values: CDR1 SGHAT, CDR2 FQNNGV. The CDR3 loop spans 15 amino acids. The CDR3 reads CASSPTGREREKLFF. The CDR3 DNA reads TGTGCCAGCAGCCCGACGGGCAGGGAAAGGGAAAAACTGTTTTTT.

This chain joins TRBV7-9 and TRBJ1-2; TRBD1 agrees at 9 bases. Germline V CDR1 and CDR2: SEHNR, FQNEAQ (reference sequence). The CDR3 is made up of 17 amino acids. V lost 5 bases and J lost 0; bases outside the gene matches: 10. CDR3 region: CASSTTPGTGTNYGYTF. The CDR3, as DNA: TGTGCCAGCAGCACTACTCCCGGGACAGGGACTAACTATGGCTACACCTTC.

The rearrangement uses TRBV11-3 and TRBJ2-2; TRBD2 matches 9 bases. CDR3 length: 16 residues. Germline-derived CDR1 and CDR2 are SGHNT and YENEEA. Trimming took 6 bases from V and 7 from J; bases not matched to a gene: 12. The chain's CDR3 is CASSKKRGARDGELFF. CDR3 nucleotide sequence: TGTGCCAGCAGTAAGAAGCGGGGGGCCCGGGACGGGGAGCTGTTTTTT. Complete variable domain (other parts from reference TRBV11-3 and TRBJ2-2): EAGVVQSPRYKIIEKKQPVAFWCNPISGHNTLYWYLQNLGQGPELLIRYENEEAVDDSQLPKDRFSAERLKGVDSTLKIQPAELGDSAVYLCASSKKRGARDGELFFGEGSRLTVL.

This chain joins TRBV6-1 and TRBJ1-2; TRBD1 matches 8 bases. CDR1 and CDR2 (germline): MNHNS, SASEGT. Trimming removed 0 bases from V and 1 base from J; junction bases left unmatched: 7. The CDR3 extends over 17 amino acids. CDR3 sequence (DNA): TGTGCCAGCAGTGAAGCCTGGACAGGGCGAAGTAACTATGGCTACACCTTC. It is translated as CASSEAWTGRSNYGYTF.

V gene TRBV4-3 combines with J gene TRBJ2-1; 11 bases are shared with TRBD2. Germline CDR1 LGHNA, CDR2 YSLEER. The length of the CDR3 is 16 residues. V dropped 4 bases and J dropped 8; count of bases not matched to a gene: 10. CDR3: CASSRALAGGKDEQFF. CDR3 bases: TGCGCCAGCAGCCGGGCCCTAGCGGGGGGAAAGGATGAGCAGTTCTTC.

Here the CDR3 DNA reads TGTGCCTCTAAGGGAGGGAATGAGCAGTTCTTC. Residues: CASKGGNEQFF. The chain has TRBV11-3 and TRBJ2-1; 7 bases line up with TRBD2. V shed 11 bases, J shed 7 bases, and the junction held 5 bases outside the gene matches. Per the germline V gene, CDR1 is SGHNT and CDR2 is YENEEA. This CDR3 spans 11 amino acids.

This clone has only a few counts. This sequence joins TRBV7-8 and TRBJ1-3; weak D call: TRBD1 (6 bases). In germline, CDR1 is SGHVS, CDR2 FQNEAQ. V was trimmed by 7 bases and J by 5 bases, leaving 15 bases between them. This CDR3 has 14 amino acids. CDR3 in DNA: TGTGCCAGCAAGGACAGAGACATTCGAAACACCATATATTTT. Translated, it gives CASKDRDIRNTIYF.

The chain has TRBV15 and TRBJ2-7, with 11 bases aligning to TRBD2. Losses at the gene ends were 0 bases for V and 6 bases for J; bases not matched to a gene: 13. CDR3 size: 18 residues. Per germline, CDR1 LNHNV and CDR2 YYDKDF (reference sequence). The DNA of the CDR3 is TGTGCCACCAGCAGAGATCGGGTAGCGGGGGGGAGTCGGGGCGAGCAGTACTTC. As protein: CATSRDRVAGGSRGEQYF.

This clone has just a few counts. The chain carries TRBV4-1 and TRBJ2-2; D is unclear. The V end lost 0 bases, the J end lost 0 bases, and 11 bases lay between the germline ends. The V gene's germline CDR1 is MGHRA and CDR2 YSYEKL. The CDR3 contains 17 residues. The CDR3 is CASSQEVWVANTGELFF. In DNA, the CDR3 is TGCGCCAGCAGCCAAGAAGTTTGGGTAGCGAACACCGGGGAGCTGTTTTTT.

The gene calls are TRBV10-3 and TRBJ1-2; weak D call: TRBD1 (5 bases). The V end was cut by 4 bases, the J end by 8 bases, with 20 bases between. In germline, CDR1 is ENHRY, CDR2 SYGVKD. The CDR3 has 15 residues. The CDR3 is CAISAEGPNVEGYTF. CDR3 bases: TGTGCCATCAGTGCCGAGGGGCCCAACGTGGAGGGCTACACCTTC.